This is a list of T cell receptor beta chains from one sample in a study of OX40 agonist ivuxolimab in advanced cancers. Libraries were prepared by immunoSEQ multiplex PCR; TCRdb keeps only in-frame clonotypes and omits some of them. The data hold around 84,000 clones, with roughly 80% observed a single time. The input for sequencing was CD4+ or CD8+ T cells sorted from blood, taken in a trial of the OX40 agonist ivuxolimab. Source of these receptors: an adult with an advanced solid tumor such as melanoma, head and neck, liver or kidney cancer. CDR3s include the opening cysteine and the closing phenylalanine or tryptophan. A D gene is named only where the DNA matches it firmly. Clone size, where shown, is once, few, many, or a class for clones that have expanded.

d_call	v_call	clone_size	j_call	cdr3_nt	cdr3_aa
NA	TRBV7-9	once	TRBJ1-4	TGTGCCAGCCAGGGGAGGATAAGTGAAAAACTGTTTTTT	CASQGRISEKLFF
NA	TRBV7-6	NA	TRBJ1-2	TGTGCCAGCAGCTTATTTCCCTCCGACTATGGCTACACCTTC	CASSLFPSDYGYTF
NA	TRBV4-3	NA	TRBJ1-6	TGCGCCAGCAGCCAACCCCCTTCACCCCTCCACTTT	CASSQPPSPLHF
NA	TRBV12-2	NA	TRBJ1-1	TGTGCAAGTCGCAGGAACACTGAAGCTTTCTTT	CASRRNTEAFF
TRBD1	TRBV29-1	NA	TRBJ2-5	TGCAGCGTTGAACAGGGGGTAAAGACCCAGTACTTC	CSVEQGVKTQYF
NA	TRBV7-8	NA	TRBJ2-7	TGTGCCAGCAGCCCGCGGGACAGCGGAAACGAGCAGTACTTC	CASSPRDSGNEQYF
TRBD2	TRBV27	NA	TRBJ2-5	TGTGCCAGCAGCCCACTAGCGGGAGAGGAGACCCAGTACTTC	CASSPLAGEETQYF
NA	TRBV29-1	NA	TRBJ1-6	TGCAGCGCCGGGGACTATAATTCACCCCTCCACTTT	CSAGDYNSPLHF
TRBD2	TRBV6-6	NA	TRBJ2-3	TGTGCCAGCAGTTACTCGACTAGCGGGAAGGAGTATTTT	CASSYSTSGKEYF
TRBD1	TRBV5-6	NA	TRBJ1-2	TGTGCCAGCAGCCCCCTTCGGGACAGCCGCTATGGCTACACCTTC	CASSPLRDSRYGYTF
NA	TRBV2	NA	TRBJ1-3	TGTGCCAGCAGTGAATCGTCCAGAAGAACCATATATTTT	CASSESSRRTIYF
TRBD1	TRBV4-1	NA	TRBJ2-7	TGCGCCAGCAGCCCTCGACAGGGTACCCTCTACGAGCAGTACTTC	CASSPRQGTLYEQYF
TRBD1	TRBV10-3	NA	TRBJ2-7	TGTGCCATCAGCGACGGACAGGGAGGCTACGAGCAGTACTTC	CAISDGQGGYEQYF
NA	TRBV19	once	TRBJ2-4	TGTGCCAGTAGTATAAGGGAGTACAAAAACATTCAGTACTTC	CASSIREYKNIQYF
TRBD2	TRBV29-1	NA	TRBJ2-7	TGCAGCGTTGGGGAGCCTACTTGGACTAGCGGTTTTAACGAGCAGTACTTC	CSVGEPTWTSGFNEQYF
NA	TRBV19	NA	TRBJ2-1	TGTGCCAGTAGTTTGGGGCGGGGTCGGGACCTAAGCAATGAGCAGTTCTTC	CASSLGRGRDLSNEQFF
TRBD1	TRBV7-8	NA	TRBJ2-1	TGTGCCAGCAGCTTAGCCCCATACAGGGGCAATGAGCAGTTCTTC	CASSLAPYRGNEQFF
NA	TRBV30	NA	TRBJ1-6	TGTGCCTGGAGTGTATTTGTCTCGTCTAACTCCTATAATTCACCCCTCCACTTT	CAWSVFVSSNSYNSPLHF
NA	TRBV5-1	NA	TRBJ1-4	TGCGCCAGCAGCTTGATGGGCGCGGGTAATGAAAAACTGTTTTTT	CASSLMGAGNEKLFF
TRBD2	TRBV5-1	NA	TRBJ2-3	TGCGCCAGCACTGGGACTAGCCCAGATACGCAGTATTTT	CASTGTSPDTQYF
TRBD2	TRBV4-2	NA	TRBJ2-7	TGTGCCAGTAGCCAAGACCCGGGCCGGGGGGCCTACGAGCAGTACTTC	CASSQDPGRGAYEQYF
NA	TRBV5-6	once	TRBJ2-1	TGTGCCAGCAGCAGGAATTATTTGAATGAGCAGTTCTTC	CASSRNYLNEQFF
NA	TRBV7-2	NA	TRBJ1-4	TGTGCCAGCAGCCCCCATACAACTAATGAAAAACTGTTTTTT	CASSPHTTNEKLFF
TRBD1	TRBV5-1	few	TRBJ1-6	TGCGCCAGCAGCGTTGCCGGCGACAGGGGTTCACCCCTCCACTTT	CASSVAGDRGSPLHF
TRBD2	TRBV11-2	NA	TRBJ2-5	TGTGCCAGCAGACAGCGGGGGGGCCTCGAGGTTGGGGAGACCCAGTACTTC	CASRQRGGLEVGETQYF
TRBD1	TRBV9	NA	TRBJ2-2	TGTGCCGGCAGCGCCTCGGGACAGCTTAGCACCGGGGAGCTGTTTTTT	CAGSASGQLSTGELFF
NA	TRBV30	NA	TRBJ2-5	TGTGCCTGGAGTGGAGGGGTTAAAGAGACCCAGTACTTC	CAWSGGVKETQYF
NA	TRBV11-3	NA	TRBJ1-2	TGTGCCAGCAGCCCTCCCGGGTCAGATGGCTACACCTTC	CASSPPGSDGYTF
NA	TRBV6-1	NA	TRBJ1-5	TGTGCCAGCAGTGGGAATAGCAATCAGCCCCAGCATTTT	CASSGNSNQPQHF
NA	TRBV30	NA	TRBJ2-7	TGTGCCTGGAGTACCGGGACGGGCGAGCAGTACTTC	CAWSTGTGEQYF
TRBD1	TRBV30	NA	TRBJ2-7	TGTGCCTGGAACCCGGGACAGAGCTACGAGCAGTACTTC	CAWNPGQSYEQYF
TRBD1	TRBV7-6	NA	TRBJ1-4	TGTGCCTGGACAGGGGGTGTAAATGAAAAACTGTTTTTT	CAWTGGVNEKLFF
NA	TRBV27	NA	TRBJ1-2	TGTGCCAGCAGTTTGGACGAAAACTATGGCTACACCTTC	CASSLDENYGYTF
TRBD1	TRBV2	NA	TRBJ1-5	TGTGCCAGCAGGGGGACAGGGGACGGTCAGCCCCAGCATTTT	CASRGTGDGQPQHF
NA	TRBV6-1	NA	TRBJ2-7	TGTGCCAGCAGCGGCGATTCCTACGAGCAGTACTTC	CASSGDSYEQYF
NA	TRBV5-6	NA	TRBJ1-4	TGTGCCAGCAGCGCCTTGAATAGAAATGAAAAACTGTTTTTT	CASSALNRNEKLFF
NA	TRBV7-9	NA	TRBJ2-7	TGTGCCAGCAGCCTCGGTCCGGGCTACGAGCAGTACTTC	CASSLGPGYEQYF
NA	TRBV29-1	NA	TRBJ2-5	TGCAGCGTCCAACGGGGTTGGGGCCAAGAGACCCAGTACTTC	CSVQRGWGQETQYF
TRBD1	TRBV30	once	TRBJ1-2	TGTGCCTGGAGAACGACAGGGGTCCATGGCTACACCTTC	CAWRTTGVHGYTF
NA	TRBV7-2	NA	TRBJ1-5	TGTGCCAGCAGCTTAGCAGGGAATGTTGGCAATCAGCCCCAGCATTTT	CASSLAGNVGNQPQHF
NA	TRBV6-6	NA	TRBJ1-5	TGTGCCAGCAGTTACTCTGTCCAGCCCCAGCATTTT	CASSYSVQPQHF
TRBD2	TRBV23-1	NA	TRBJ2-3	TGCGCCAGCAGTCTCTACCGGGACTTCCTTTGCCCCTCTAGCGGGGGGCCCACAGATACGCAGTATTTT	CASSLYRDFLCPSSGGPTDTQYF
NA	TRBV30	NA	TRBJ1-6	TGTGCCTGGAGTCCGACTAATTCACCCCTCCACTTT	CAWSPTNSPLHF
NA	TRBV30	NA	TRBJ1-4	TGTGCACCGGGCTCCCATGAAAAACTGTTTTTT	CAPGSHEKLFF
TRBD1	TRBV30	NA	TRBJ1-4	TGTGCCTGGAGCGAAGCGGCAGGGGGTAGGGAAAAACTGTTTTTT	CAWSEAAGGREKLFF
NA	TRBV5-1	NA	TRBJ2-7	TGCGCCAGCAGCTCCGGGATGAGCGAGCAGTACTTC	CASSSGMSEQYF
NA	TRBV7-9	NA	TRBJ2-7	TGTGCCAGCAGCTTAGCAACCTCCTACGAGCAGTACTTC	CASSLATSYEQYF
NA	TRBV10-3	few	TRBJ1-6	TGTGCCATCGGTCCGGGGGACGGAAATTCACCCCTCCACTTT	CAIGPGDGNSPLHF
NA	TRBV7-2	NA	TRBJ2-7	TGTGCCAGCAGCTCACGGGGCGGCTACGAGCAGTACTTC	CASSSRGGYEQYF
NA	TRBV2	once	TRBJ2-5	TGTGCCAGCAGTGGGTCAGAGACCCAGTACTTC	CASSGSETQYF
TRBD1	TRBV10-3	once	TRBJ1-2	TGTGCCATCAGGGGGACAGGGGGCTCTGGCTACACCTTC	CAIRGTGGSGYTF
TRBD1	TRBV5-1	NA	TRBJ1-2	TGCGCCAGCAGCTGGACAGGGTATGGCTACACCTTC	CASSWTGYGYTF
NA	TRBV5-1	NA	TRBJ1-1	TGCGCCAGCAGCTTGGTGGGGGACGGGAACACTGAAGCTTTCTTT	CASSLVGDGNTEAFF
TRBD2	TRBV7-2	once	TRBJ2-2	TGTGCCAGCAGCTTCGGGGGGGCGAGCACCGGGGAGCTGTTTTTT	CASSFGGASTGELFF
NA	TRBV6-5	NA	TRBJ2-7	TGTGCCAGCAGTTACTCCGCACTCGGGGTCTACGAGCAGTACTTC	CASSYSALGVYEQYF
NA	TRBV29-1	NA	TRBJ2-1	TGCAGCGCTGGACAAGGGTCCAATGAGCAGTTCTTC	CSAGQGSNEQFF
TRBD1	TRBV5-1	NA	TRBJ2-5	TGCGCCAGCAGCTTACCCGGGACAGTCACCCAAGAGACCCAGTACTTC	CASSLPGTVTQETQYF